These 18 T cell receptor beta chains originate from one sample sequenced in a study of blood T cell repertoires in COVID-19. Sequencing was performed with immunoSEQ multiplex PCR; in TCRdb, only in-frame clones are kept and a portion is missing. The data hold about 89,000 clones, with under 95% observed a single time. The sequenced sample was peripheral blood. The receptors originated from a human donor with active COVID-19. The donor label of this sample is uncertain.

This chain links TRBV24-1 with TRBJ2-1, with D hard to call. V gave up 6 bases and J gave up 8 bases, with 10 bases separating them. Germline loops: CDR1 KGHDR, CDR2 SFDVKD. The CDR3 consists of 12 residues. In nucleotides, the CDR3 is TGTGCCACCAGTACCCTGGGCGATGAGCAGTTCTTC. Protein: CATSTLGDEQFF.

As for this clone: The same CDR3 is also encoded by other DNA sequences in this sample. The V gene is TRBV6-6, the J gene TRBJ1-4; 7 bases fit TRBD1. V was clipped by 5 bases and J by 4 bases; unmatched bases: 4. The CDR3 covers 14 residues. The germline V gene encodes CDR1 MNHNY and CDR2 SVGAGI (reference sequence). As DNA, the CDR3 is TGTGCCAGCAGTAAGGGACAGCGTAATGAAAAACTGTTTTTT. Amino acid sequence: CASSKGQRNEKLFF.

This clone was counted between two and nine times. The chain links TRBV10-2 to TRBJ2-1, with 10 bases lining up with TRBD2. The CDR3 totals 19 residues. Germline loops: CDR1 WSHSY, CDR2 SAAADI. V gave up 5 bases and J gave up 6 bases; unmatched junction bases: 19. The CDR3 loop reads CASSQAGGPLSRPFNEQFF. DNA of the CDR3: TGCGCCAGCAGTCAAGCGGGGGGGCCTCTGTCTCGCCCTTTCAATGAGCAGTTCTTC.

The table lists this clone with a count of one. The rearrangement uses TRBV6-6 and TRBJ1-2; no firm D call. The V gene lost 6 bases and the J gene lost 8 bases, with 13 bases spanning the gap. The CDR3 is made up of 12 amino acids. CDR1 and CDR2 from the germline V gene are MNHNY and SVGAGI (reference sequence). The chain's CDR3 is CASSRQDGGYTF. DNA for the CDR3: TGTGCCAGCAGCCGGCAAGACGGGGGCTACACCTTC.

The V and J genes are TRBV7-2 and TRBJ2-5, with 9 positions matching TRBD2. CDR1 SGHTA and CDR2 FQGNSA come from the germline V gene. Trimming cost V 1 base and J 1 base; bases outside gene matches: 4. CDR3 length: 16 amino acids. CDR3 nucleotides: TGTGCCAGCAGCTTAGTCGCGGGGGGGTTCCAAGAGACCCAGTACTTC. Encoded protein: CASSLVAGGFQETQYF.

This chain links TRBV7-6 with TRBJ2-5, with D tentatively TRBD2 (6 bases). V was clipped by 5 bases and J by 5 bases, with 9 bases between them. Germline V gene sequence: CDR1 SGHVS, CDR2 FNYEAQ. This CDR3 has 12 amino acids. The CDR3 nucleotides are TGTGCCAGCAGCCGACGGGGGGAGACCCAGTACTTC. Protein: CASSRRGETQYF.

The chain has TRBV7-8 and TRBJ1-2, with TRBD1 as a possible D gene (5 bases). The V gene's germline CDR1 is SGHVS and CDR2 FQNEAQ. This CDR3 spans 18 amino acids. V dropped 5 bases and J dropped 4 bases, with 26 bases sitting between them. The CDR3 DNA reads as TGTGCCAGCAGCCACTTGTCAGGAGGGGCCCTTCAAGTCTATGGCTACACCTTC. Its protein is CASSHLSGGALQVYGYTF.

The J gene is TRBJ1-1, the V gene TRBV30, with 7 bases fitting TRBD1. The CDR3 runs to 14 residues. Unmatched junction bases numbered 5, after V lost 3 bases and J lost 1 base. Germline lookup yields CDR1 GTSNPN and CDR2 SVGIG (reference sequence). For the CDR3, the DNA is TGTGCCTGGAGCCAGGGACAGCCGAACACTGAAGCTTTCTTT. Protein: CAWSQGQPNTEAFF. The full variable domain, its missing parts supplied by reference TRBV30 and TRBJ1-1, is SQTIHQWPATLVQPVGSPLSLECTVEGTSNPNLYWYRQAAGRGLQLLFYSVGIGQISSEVPQNLSASRPQDRQFILSSKKLLLSDSGFYLCAWSQGQPNTEAFFGQGTRLTVV.

The CDR3 loop reads CASSSPNRAIRGEAFF. In DNA, the CDR3 is TGTGCCAGCAGCTCACCAAACAGGGCTATAAGGGGTGAAGCTTTCTTT. This chain connects TRBV21-1 to TRBJ1-1; whether TRBD1, the table's D call, matches the DNA was not checked. TRBV21-1 is annotated as a pseudogene. The CDR3 sequence is 16 residues long.

The chain is built from TRBV10-3 and TRBJ1-4; D possibly corresponds to TRBD1 (5 bases). Looked up from germline, CDR1 is ENHRY and CDR2 is SYGVKD. With 10 bases removed from V and 7 bases from J, the gap between germline ends came to 16 bases. The CDR3 contains 13 residues. The CDR3 DNA is TGTGCCACCCAAACCGGGCAGGGTGAAAAACTGTTTTTT. It encodes CATQTGQGEKLFF.

This chain links TRBV6-5 with TRBJ1-2, with 12 bases lining up with TRBD1. The CDR3 has 14 residues. The V gene end was trimmed by 5 bases and the J gene end by 4 bases; junction bases not matched to a gene: 2. Germline CDR1 is MNHEY and CDR2 is SVGAGI. The CDR3 region has the DNA TGTGCCAGCAGTCGGGACAGGGGGCCCTATGGCTACACCTTC. Protein product: CASSRDRGPYGYTF.

The chain carries TRBV24-1 and TRBJ2-2, with no clear D. This CDR3 comprises 12 residues. Germline values: CDR1 KGHDR, CDR2 SFDVKD. Trimming left V 9 bases short and J 3 bases short, with 7 bases between. The CDR3 protein is CATGQDTGELFF. The CDR3 coding sequence is TGTGCCACCGGTCAGGACACCGGGGAGCTGTTTTTT.

The V gene is TRBV14, the J gene TRBJ2-3; the D gene is possibly TRBD1 (6 bases). Trimming cost V 3 bases and J 6 bases, with 10 bases left between them. The CDR3 is 13 amino acids. Germline V CDR1 and CDR2: SGHDN, FVKESK. The CDR3 loop reads CASSQFQGDTQYF. The DNA for the CDR3 is TGTGCCAGCAGCCAGTTTCAGGGGGATACGCAGTATTTT.

The DNA of the CDR3 is TGTGCCAGCAGTTACTCACGTGGGGCTTATCCCGTAAGCACAGATACGCAGTATTTT. Residues: CASSYSRGAYPVSTDTQYF. The chain links TRBV6-2 or TRBV6-3 to TRBJ2-3; TRBD1 might be the D (5 bases). Trimming stripped 0 bases from V and 0 bases from J, with 19 bases between. CDR1 is MNHEY, CDR2 SVGEGT, per germline. The CDR3 covers 19 residues.

In this sample, this clone turned up once. The chain carries TRBV5-1 and TRBJ1-1; 7 nucleotides agree with TRBD1. The CDR3 extends over 14 amino acids. Germline V lookup: CDR1 SGHRS, CDR2 YFSETQ. Unmatched junction bases numbered 5, after V lost 4 bases and J lost 2 bases. CDR3 sequence: CASSLLGGNTEAFF. CDR3 nucleotide sequence: TGCGCCAGCAGCCTGCTAGGGGGCAACACTGAAGCTTTCTTT. The whole variable domain, filled in from reference TRBV5-1 and TRBJ1-1, reads KAGVTQTPRYLIKTRGQQVTLSCSPISGHRSVSWYQQTPGQGLQFLFEYFSETQRNKGNFPGRFSGRQFSNSRSEMNVSTLELGDSALYLCASSLLGGNTEAFFGQGTRLTVV.

The genes are TRBV6-6 and TRBJ2-7; D is perhaps TRBD1 (6 bases). CDR1 MNHNY and CDR2 SVGAGI come from the germline V gene (reference sequence). Trimming took 0 bases from V and 7 from J, leaving 16 bases between them. This CDR3 is 15 amino acids long. The CDR3 bases are TGTGCCAGCAGTTACTCGGGGCAGGGGTCGGGGGAGCAGTACTTC. It codes for CASSYSGQGSGEQYF.

The CDR3 nucleotides are TGTGCCAGCAATGGTGGCGGCTATGGCTACACCTTC. Protein: CASNGGGYGYTF. The rearrangement links TRBV25-1 to TRBJ1-2; no definite D call. With 7 bases removed from V and 4 bases from J, the gap between germline ends came to 10 bases. The germline V gene encodes CDR1 MGHDK and CDR2 SYGVNS. The CDR3 length is 12 residues.

The chain recombines TRBV7-9 with TRBJ2-3; 7 bases line up with TRBD2. The V segment lost 2 bases and the J segment 1 base; nucleotides outside the gene matches: 6. This CDR3 spans 16 amino acids. Per germline, CDR1 SEHNR and CDR2 FQNEAQ (reference sequence). CDR3 DNA: TGTGCCAGCAGCTTAACCCGGGGGGTGCGCACAGATACGCAGTATTTT. Translation: CASSLTRGVRTDTQYF.